These T cell receptor beta chains were read from a single sample in a study of blood T cell repertoires in COVID-19. Sequenced by immunoSEQ multiplex PCR; TCRdb stores in-frame clones only, minus some. The sample lists 150,000 to 200,000 clones; roughly 86% were seen once. The material sequenced was peripheral blood. The receptors were gathered from a man aged 18 to 35 with acute or convalescent COVID-19. The CDR3 runs from the conserved cysteine through the conserved F or W. D genes are given only for firm matches. Clone size, where shown, is once, few, many, or a class for clones that have expanded.

v_gene: TRBV4-2
abundance: NA
d_gene: NA
j_gene: TRBJ1-2
CDR3nt: TGTGCCAGCAGCCAAGGGGGGCTTAATATCGGGGTCGGTGGCTACACCTTC
CDR3aa: CASSQGGLNIGVGGYTF

v_gene: TRBV7-9
abundance: NA
d_gene: NA
j_gene: TRBJ1-4
CDR3nt: TGTGCCAGCGGGAACAGGGATTTTAATGAAAAACTGTTTTTT
CDR3aa: CASGNRDFNEKLFF

v_gene: TRBV2
abundance: few
d_gene: TRBD1
j_gene: TRBJ2-5
CDR3nt: TGTGCCAGCAAGCGGACAGGGAACCAAGAGACCCAGTACTTC
CDR3aa: CASKRTGNQETQYF

v_gene: TRBV7-8
abundance: once
d_gene: NA
j_gene: TRBJ1-2
CDR3nt: TGTGCCAGCAGCTTAACCCTGTTCCGGGATAGGAATGGCTACACCTTC
CDR3aa: CASSLTLFRDRNGYTF

v_gene: TRBV6-5
abundance: NA
d_gene: TRBD1
j_gene: TRBJ1-2
CDR3nt: TGTGCCAGCAGTTACTCGGTTCAGGGGGCGCGGGGCTACACCTTC
CDR3aa: CASSYSVQGARGYTF

v_gene: TRBV12-5
abundance: NA
d_gene: TRBD2
j_gene: TRBJ2-1
CDR3nt: TGTGCTAGTGGATCCGGTAGCGGGGGCCTTCGACGTGAGCAGTTCTTC
CDR3aa: CASGSGSGGLRREQFF

v_gene: TRBV19
abundance: NA
d_gene: TRBD2
j_gene: TRBJ2-5
CDR3nt: TGTGCCAGTAGTAACTTGGGACTAGCGCAAGAGACCCAGTACTTC
CDR3aa: CASSNLGLAQETQYF

v_gene: TRBV5-1
abundance: few
d_gene: TRBD1
j_gene: TRBJ1-4
CDR3nt: TGCGCCAGCAGCACAGGGGAGTCTGGTGAAAAACTGTTTTTT
CDR3aa: CASSTGESGEKLFF

v_gene: TRBV9
abundance: NA
d_gene: TRBD1
j_gene: TRBJ1-6
CDR3nt: TGTGCCAGCAGCCCGAGGGACAGGGATGATTCACCCCTCCACTTT
CDR3aa: CASSPRDRDDSPLHF

v_gene: TRBV7-8
abundance: NA
d_gene: NA
j_gene: TRBJ1-1
CDR3nt: TGTGCCAGCAGCTTGGCAGGCCTGGCAACTGAAGCTTTCTTT
CDR3aa: CASSLAGLATEAFF

v_gene: TRBV19
abundance: few
d_gene: TRBD2
j_gene: TRBJ2-5
CDR3nt: TGTGCCAGTAGTATTGGACTAGATATAGAGACCCAGTACTTC
CDR3aa: CASSIGLDIETQYF

v_gene: TRBV19
abundance: NA
d_gene: NA
j_gene: TRBJ1-6
CDR3nt: TGTGCCAGTAGTATAGCCGGCAGGGGAAGCTCCTATAATTCACCCCTCCACTTT
CDR3aa: CASSIAGRGSSYNSPLHF

v_gene: TRBV4-1
abundance: NA
d_gene: NA
j_gene: TRBJ1-2
CDR3nt: TGCGCCAGCAGCCAAGGAGGTGGAATCAACTATGGCTACACCTTC
CDR3aa: CASSQGGGINYGYTF

v_gene: TRBV5-1
abundance: NA
d_gene: TRBD1
j_gene: TRBJ2-5
CDR3nt: TGCGCCAGCAGCCCAAGACAGGGGGGGAGGACCCAGTACTTC
CDR3aa: CASSPRQGGRTQYF

v_gene: TRBV18
abundance: NA
d_gene: TRBD1
j_gene: TRBJ2-2
CDR3nt: TGTGCCAGCTCGCCCTCCGGGACAGGGGGCTACACCGGGGAGCTGTTTTTT
CDR3aa: CASSPSGTGGYTGELFF

v_gene: TRBV19
abundance: NA
d_gene: TRBD1
j_gene: TRBJ2-5
CDR3nt: TGTGCCAGTAGTATTTTACAGGGGCCGATGGAGACCCAGTACTTC
CDR3aa: CASSILQGPMETQYF

v_gene: TRBV7-8
abundance: NA
d_gene: TRBD1
j_gene: TRBJ1-6
CDR3nt: TGTGCCAGCAGCTTCTTTGTTGGACAGGAGTTATATTCACCCCTCCACTTT
CDR3aa: CASSFFVGQELYSPLHF

v_gene: TRBV29-1
abundance: NA
d_gene: TRBD1
j_gene: TRBJ1-4
CDR3nt: TGCAGCGTGACCTTGGACAGGGGGCCAACTAATGAAAAACTGTTTTTT
CDR3aa: CSVTLDRGPTNEKLFF

v_gene: TRBV2
abundance: many
d_gene: NA
j_gene: TRBJ2-2
CDR3nt: TGTGCCAGCAGCCAACTAGCTACCGGGGAGCTGTTTTTT
CDR3aa: CASSQLATGELFF

v_gene: TRBV19
abundance: NA
d_gene: NA
j_gene: TRBJ2-4
CDR3nt: TGTGCCAGTTCACCTGCGAGAGGGCGGGCGGGCATTCAGTACTTC
CDR3aa: CASSPARGRAGIQYF

v_gene: TRBV6-5
abundance: once
d_gene: TRBD1
j_gene: TRBJ1-1
CDR3nt: TGTGCCAGCAGACCGGACAGGGGCCTAGGCACTGAAGCTTTCTTT
CDR3aa: CASRPDRGLGTEAFF

v_gene: TRBV7-9
abundance: NA
d_gene: TRBD1
j_gene: TRBJ1-1
CDR3nt: TGTGCCAGCAGCTTTTTAACAGGGGGTCGCACTGAAGCTTTCTTT
CDR3aa: CASSFLTGGRTEAFF

v_gene: TRBV10-3
abundance: NA
d_gene: TRBD2
j_gene: TRBJ2-7
CDR3nt: TGTGCCATCAGCACTAGCGGCACCTACGAGCAGTACTTC
CDR3aa: CAISTSGTYEQYF

v_gene: TRBV19
abundance: NA
d_gene: TRBD1
j_gene: TRBJ2-3
CDR3nt: TGTGCCAGTAGTTCCCGGGACAGGGCTTCTAGCACAGATACGCAGTATTTT
CDR3aa: CASSSRDRASSTDTQYF

v_gene: TRBV9
abundance: once
d_gene: NA
j_gene: TRBJ2-3
CDR3nt: TGTGCCAGCAGCGTAGCTACGGGAATCAGGAGCACAGATACGCAGTATTTT
CDR3aa: CASSVATGIRSTDTQYF

v_gene: TRBV7-2
abundance: NA
d_gene: TRBD1
j_gene: TRBJ1-2
CDR3nt: TGTGCCAGCAGCTTAGGGACAGGGGGTTATGGCTACACCTTC
CDR3aa: CASSLGTGGYGYTF

v_gene: TRBV6-5
abundance: NA
d_gene: TRBD1
j_gene: TRBJ2-2
CDR3nt: TGTGCCAGCAATTCACAGGGGGCTGTCGGGGAGCTGTTTTTT
CDR3aa: CASNSQGAVGELFF

v_gene: TRBV7-3
abundance: NA
d_gene: TRBD1
j_gene: TRBJ1-1
CDR3nt: TGTGCCAGCAGCGATCGGACAGGGATTGGCGCTGAAGCTTTCTTT
CDR3aa: CASSDRTGIGAEAFF

v_gene: TRBV28
abundance: once
d_gene: NA
j_gene: TRBJ1-5
CDR3nt: TGTGCCAGCAGTTTAGGTTATAGTCAGCCCCAGCATTTT
CDR3aa: CASSLGYSQPQHF

v_gene: TRBV3-1/TRBV3-2
abundance: NA
d_gene: NA
j_gene: TRBJ2-5
CDR3nt: TGTGCCAGCAGCCAAGTGGCAGAGACCCAGTACTTC
CDR3aa: CASSQVAETQYF

v_gene: TRBV5-1
abundance: NA
d_gene: TRBD1
j_gene: TRBJ1-2
CDR3nt: TGCGCCAGCAGCTTTCGACAGGGAAACTATGGCTACACCTTC
CDR3aa: CASSFRQGNYGYTF

v_gene: TRBV5-6
abundance: once
d_gene: TRBD1
j_gene: TRBJ2-1
CDR3nt: TGTGCCAGCAGCCTAGGGACAGGGGGCGGTGAGCAGTTCTTC
CDR3aa: CASSLGTGGGEQFF

v_gene: TRBV3-1/TRBV3-2
abundance: NA
d_gene: TRBD1
j_gene: TRBJ1-6
CDR3nt: TGTGCCAGCAGCCCCACCCGGGACAGGGGGTCACCCCTCCACTTT
CDR3aa: CASSPTRDRGSPLHF

v_gene: TRBV15
abundance: NA
d_gene: NA
j_gene: TRBJ1-5
CDR3nt: TGTGCCACCAGCAGAGGTTACAGAGATAACAATCAGCCCCAGCATTTT
CDR3aa: CATSRGYRDNNQPQHF

v_gene: TRBV6-5
abundance: NA
d_gene: TRBD1
j_gene: TRBJ2-2
CDR3nt: TGTGCCAGCAGGCAGGGGGAGAACACCGGGGAGCTGTTTTTT
CDR3aa: CASRQGENTGELFF

v_gene: TRBV7-9
abundance: NA
d_gene: NA
j_gene: TRBJ1-6
CDR3nt: TGTGCCAGCAAGGGAAAGGAGGATTCACCCCTCCACTTT
CDR3aa: CASKGKEDSPLHF

v_gene: TRBV5-4
abundance: NA
d_gene: NA
j_gene: TRBJ2-2
CDR3nt: TGTGCCAGCAGCTTGAGAACAGCGAACACCGGGGAGCTGTTTTTT
CDR3aa: CASSLRTANTGELFF

v_gene: TRBV18
abundance: NA
d_gene: NA
j_gene: TRBJ2-3
CDR3nt: TGTGCCAGCTCACTGGATGGCAGGCAATCAGATACGCAGTATTTT
CDR3aa: CASSLDGRQSDTQYF

v_gene: TRBV15
abundance: NA
d_gene: NA
j_gene: TRBJ2-7
CDR3nt: TGTGCCACCAGCAGAGTTCGTCAGGGGAACTACGAGCAGTACTTC
CDR3aa: CATSRVRQGNYEQYF

v_gene: TRBV6-1
abundance: NA
d_gene: NA
j_gene: TRBJ1-6
CDR3nt: TGTGCCAGCAGTGATGGGAGATTCTCCTATAATTCACCCCTCCACTTT
CDR3aa: CASSDGRFSYNSPLHF

v_gene: TRBV6-5
abundance: NA
d_gene: NA
j_gene: TRBJ1-6
CDR3nt: TGTGCCAGCAGGTTAAATTCACCCCTCCACTTT
CDR3aa: CASRLNSPLHF

v_gene: TRBV30
abundance: NA
d_gene: NA
j_gene: TRBJ2-6
CDR3nt: TGTGCCTGGATCCGAAGCGGGGCCAACGTCCTGACTTTC
CDR3aa: CAWIRSGANVLTF

v_gene: TRBV18
abundance: NA
d_gene: NA
j_gene: TRBJ1-1
CDR3nt: TGTGCCAGCTCAACAACAGTCATGAACACTGAAGCTTTCTTT
CDR3aa: CASSTTVMNTEAFF

v_gene: TRBV5-1
abundance: once
d_gene: TRBD2
j_gene: TRBJ2-3
CDR3nt: TGCGCCAGCAGCACGACTAGCGGGGGGACTATCACAGATACGCAGTATTTT
CDR3aa: CASSTTSGGTITDTQYF

v_gene: TRBV5-1
abundance: once
d_gene: NA
j_gene: TRBJ2-7
CDR3nt: TGCGCCAGCAGCTTGCAGGGGATCTCCTACGAGCAGTACTTC
CDR3aa: CASSLQGISYEQYF

v_gene: TRBV2
abundance: few
d_gene: TRBD2
j_gene: TRBJ2-3
CDR3nt: TGTGCCAGCAGTCTAACTAGCGGGGGGCAGGGTAGCACAGATACGCAGTATTTT
CDR3aa: CASSLTSGGQGSTDTQYF

v_gene: TRBV7-8
abundance: NA
d_gene: NA
j_gene: TRBJ2-3
CDR3nt: TGTGCCAGCACCCTGAGGGCCGGAGATACGCAGTATTTT
CDR3aa: CASTLRAGDTQYF

v_gene: TRBV7-9
abundance: NA
d_gene: TRBD1
j_gene: TRBJ1-3
CDR3nt: TGTGCCAGCAGCCCGGACAGGGAGTACTCTGGAAACACCATATATTTT
CDR3aa: CASSPDREYSGNTIYF

v_gene: TRBV30
abundance: NA
d_gene: TRBD1
j_gene: TRBJ1-2
CDR3nt: TGTGCCTGGGGCAGGGGGGATTACTATGGCTACACCTTC
CDR3aa: CAWGRGDYYGYTF

v_gene: TRBV4-1
abundance: few
d_gene: TRBD1
j_gene: TRBJ2-2
CDR3nt: TGCGCCAGCGCTCGACAGGGGGCTGTCACCGGGGAGCTGTTTTTT
CDR3aa: CASARQGAVTGELFF

v_gene: TRBV29-1
abundance: NA
d_gene: TRBD1
j_gene: TRBJ1-2
CDR3nt: TGCAGCGTTGAACCTGACAGGGGGCCTGGCTACACCTTC
CDR3aa: CSVEPDRGPGYTF

v_gene: TRBV28
abundance: NA
d_gene: NA
j_gene: TRBJ1-2
CDR3nt: TGTGCCAGCAGCGTAACTACGGATGGCTACACCTTC
CDR3aa: CASSVTTDGYTF

v_gene: TRBV15
abundance: NA
d_gene: NA
j_gene: TRBJ1-3
CDR3nt: TGTGCCACCAGCAGACAGGGTACTGGAAACACCATATATTTT
CDR3aa: CATSRQGTGNTIYF

v_gene: TRBV4-1
abundance: NA
d_gene: NA
j_gene: TRBJ1-1
CDR3nt: TGCGCCAGCAGCCTTTCCCGGGTAGTCACTGAAGCTTTCTTT
CDR3aa: CASSLSRVVTEAFF

v_gene: TRBV29-1
abundance: NA
d_gene: NA
j_gene: TRBJ2-1
CDR3nt: TGCAGCGTTGAAATAGCCGCCAATGAGCAGTTCTTC
CDR3aa: CSVEIAANEQFF

v_gene: TRBV9
abundance: NA
d_gene: NA
j_gene: TRBJ2-1
CDR3nt: TGTGCCAGCAGCGTAAGTTATGCTCTAAACAGGGACTACAATGAGCAGTTCTTC
CDR3aa: CASSVSYALNRDYNEQFF

v_gene: TRBV19
abundance: NA
d_gene: TRBD1
j_gene: TRBJ1-2
CDR3nt: TGTGCCACCATAATACAGGGGGCAGGCTACACCTTC
CDR3aa: CATIIQGAGYTF